The 12 T cell receptor beta chains below come from one sample, sequenced in a study of Ad26.COV2.S vaccination and SARS-CoV-2 variants. Using immunoSEQ multiplex PCR, the repertoire was profiled, and TCRdb retains in-frame clones only, with some absent. Here the sample spans some 300,000 clones, about 86% being singletons. Treatment meaning: around 19 received Ad26.COV2.S at low or high dose, single or two shots; several received placebo; per-sample allocation not given. Each sample was drawn 63 days after the first injection (of vaccine or placebo). The sequenced sample was peripheral blood, obtained in a trial of Ad26.COV2.S vaccine versus placebo. These receptors were taken from a person aged 18-60 years who received the Ad26.COV2.S COVID-19 vaccine or a placebo.

This sequence joins TRBV2 and TRBJ1-6; a possible D gene is TRBD1 (6 bases). The CDR3 covers 17 residues. CDR1 and CDR2 (germline): SNHLY, FYNNEI. Trimming left V 0 bases short and J 7 bases short, with 16 bases between. In DNA form, the CDR3 reads TGTGCCAGCAGTGAAGCGCTCCGGACAGTAGGAAATTCACCCCTCCACTTT. Amino acids: CASSEALRTVGNSPLHF.

This clone was seen more than once but under ten times. CDR3 residues: CASSIVGDTQYF. Here the CDR3 DNA reads TGTGCCAGTAGTATAGTCGGGGATACGCAGTATTTT. V gene TRBV19 combines with J gene TRBJ2-3, with D unresolved. V was trimmed by 1 base and J by 6 bases, leaving 5 bases between them. The CDR3 is made up of 12 amino acids. The germline gives CDR1 LNHDA, CDR2 SQIVND (reference sequence).

In its sample, this clone was seen many times. The J gene is TRBJ2-5, the V gene TRBV4-1, with a tentative D call TRBD1 (5 bases). V lost 1 base, J lost 0 bases, and 18 bases lay in between. The CDR3 is 18 amino acids. The germline V gene encodes CDR1 MGHRA and CDR2 YSYEKL. This CDR3 is CASSQVGSAKGYQETQYF. The CDR3 coding sequence is TGCGCCAGCAGCCAAGTAGGATCGGCCAAGGGGTACCAAGAGACCCAGTACTTC.

This chain connects TRBV6-5 to TRBJ2-5; the D gene is possibly TRBD1 (5 bases). V was shortened by 7 bases and J by 7 bases, with 16 bases between the two germline ends. The length of the CDR3 is 13 residues. Germline assignment: CDR1 MNHEY and CDR2 SVGAGI. The CDR3 region has the DNA TGTGCCAGCATCAATTGGGGCCAGAGGACCCAGTACTTC. Translating gives CASINWGQRTQYF.

V usage is TRBV6-1 and J usage is TRBJ2-2, with D perhaps matching TRBD1 or TRBD2 (6 bases each). The CDR3 has 12 residues. Trimming removed 9 bases from V and 6 bases from J, with 11 bases in between. Germline V gives CDR1 MNHNS, CDR2 SASEGT. CDR3 protein: CASKGGPGELFF. Here the CDR3 DNA reads TGTGCCAGTAAGGGGGGTCCCGGGGAGCTGTTTTTT.

This clone occurred once. The gene calls are TRBV7-9 and TRBJ1-2; D ambiguous. In germline, CDR1 is SEHNR, CDR2 FQNEAQ (reference sequence). The CDR3 loop spans 14 amino acids. The V end was cut by 5 bases, the J end by 7 bases, with 17 bases between. CDR3 in amino acids: CASSPTDTIAGYTF. CDR3 DNA: TGTGCCAGCAGCCCTACTGACACCATCGCTGGCTACACCTTC.

This chain connects TRBV5-5 to TRBJ1-3, with D unclear. This CDR3 is 15 amino acids long. Germline values: CDR1 SGHKS, CDR2 YYEKEE (reference sequence). V dropped 6 bases and J dropped 0 bases, with 13 bases sitting between them. The CDR3: CASKTGITSGNTIYF. CDR3 bases: TGTGCCAGCAAAACTGGAATAACCTCTGGAAACACCATATATTTT.

J is TRBJ2-2 and V is TRBV9; 10 nucleotides agree with TRBD1. The CDR3 extends over 18 amino acids. The trim removed 0 bases at V and 3 bases at J, leaving 8 bases unmatched. CDR1 and CDR2 (germline): SGDLS, YYNGEE. CDR3 sequence (DNA): TGTGCCAGCAGCGTAGATCAATGGACAGGGGGTCACACCGGGGAGCTGTTTTTT. Translated, it gives CASSVDQWTGGHTGELFF.

This chain joins TRBV7-8 and TRBJ2-7; D tentatively reads TRBD1 or TRBD2 (6 bases each). Germline V gene sequence: CDR1 SGHVS, CDR2 FQNEAQ. The CDR3 has 14 residues. V was shortened by 6 bases and J by 0 bases, with 12 bases between the two germline ends. The CDR3 spells CASSSGAPSYEQYF. CDR3 DNA sequence: TGTGCCAGCAGTTCGGGGGCCCCCTCCTACGAGCAGTACTTC.

This chain uses TRBV6-5 with TRBJ1-2; a weak D match, TRBD1 (6 bases). Trimming left V 4 bases short and J 2 bases short, with 14 bases between. CDR3 length: 15 amino acids. Germline V CDR1 and CDR2: MNHEY, SVGAGI. The CDR3 DNA sequence: TGTGCCAGCAGTTTATACGGGGGGCTGAACTATGGCTACACCTTC. Translation: CASSLYGGLNYGYTF.

The rearrangement uses TRBV15 and TRBJ1-2; D perhaps matches TRBD1 (5 bases). This CDR3 has 14 amino acids. The V end lost 2 bases, the J end lost 5 bases, and 12 bases lay between the germline ends. Germline CDR1 LNHNV, CDR2 YYDKDF (reference sequence). CDR3 sequence (DNA): TGTGCCACCAGCAGAATCGACAGACCTTATGGCTACACCTTC. Protein product: CATSRIDRPYGYTF.

The chain carries TRBV9 and TRBJ2-5; unclear D gene. There are 13 residues in the CDR3. Germline lookup yields CDR1 SGDLS and CDR2 YYNGEE. V was pared by 1 base and J by 1 base, with 5 bases between. The CDR3 nucleotides read TGTGCCAGCAGCGTATACTCCCAAGAGACCCAGTACTTC. It specifies CASSVYSQETQYF. Combining the CDR3 with reference TRBV9 and TRBJ2-5 gives the whole variable domain DSGVTQTPKHLITATGQRVTLRCSPRSGDLSVYWYQQSLDQGLQFLIQYYNGEERAKGNILERFSAQQFPDLHSELNLSSLELGDSALYFCASSVYSQETQYFGPGTRLLVL.